This T cell receptor beta chain came from a study of T cell responses to AZD1222 COVID-19 vaccine. Method: immunoSEQ multiplex PCR; TCRdb's copy keeps in-frame clones and lacks some. The sample carries roughly 120,000 clones, 80% to 90% recorded once. Germline V gene sequence: CDR1 SGHDN, CDR2 FVKESK. The CDR3 length is 13 residues. The V end lost 5 bases, the J end lost 5 bases, and 12 bases lay between the germline ends. V gene TRBV14 combines with J gene TRBJ2-5; perhaps TRBD2 as D (5 bases). This sequence was found in an adult who received the AZD1222 COVID-19 vaccine. Material: peripheral blood, obtained 28 days after the second AZD1222 dose. CDR3: CASSERLWETQYF. The CDR3 DNA reads TGTGCCAGCAGCGAACGACTATGGGAGACCCAGTACTTC.